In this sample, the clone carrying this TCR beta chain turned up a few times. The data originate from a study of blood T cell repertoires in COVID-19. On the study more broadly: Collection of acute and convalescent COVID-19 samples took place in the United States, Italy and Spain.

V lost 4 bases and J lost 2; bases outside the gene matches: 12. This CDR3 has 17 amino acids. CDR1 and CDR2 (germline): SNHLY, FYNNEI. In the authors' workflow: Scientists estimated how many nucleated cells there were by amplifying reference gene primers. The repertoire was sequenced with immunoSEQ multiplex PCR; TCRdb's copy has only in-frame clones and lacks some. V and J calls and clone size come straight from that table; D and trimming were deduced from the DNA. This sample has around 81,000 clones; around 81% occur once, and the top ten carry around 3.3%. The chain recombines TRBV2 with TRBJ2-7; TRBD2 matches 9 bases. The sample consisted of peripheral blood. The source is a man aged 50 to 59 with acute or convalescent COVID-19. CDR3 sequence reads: CASSVVDGLAGTYEQYF. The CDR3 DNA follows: TGTGCCAGCAGTGTGGTTGACGGGCTAGCGGGAACCTACGAGCAGTACTTC.